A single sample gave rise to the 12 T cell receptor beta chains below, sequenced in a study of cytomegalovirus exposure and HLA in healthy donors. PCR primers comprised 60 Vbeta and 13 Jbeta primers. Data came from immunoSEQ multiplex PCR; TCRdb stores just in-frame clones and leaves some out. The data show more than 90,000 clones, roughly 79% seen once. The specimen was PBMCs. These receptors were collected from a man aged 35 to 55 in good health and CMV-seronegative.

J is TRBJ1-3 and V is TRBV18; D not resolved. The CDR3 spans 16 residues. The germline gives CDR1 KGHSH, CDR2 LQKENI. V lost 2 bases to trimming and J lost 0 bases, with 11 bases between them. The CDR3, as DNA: TGTGCCAGCTCACCAGCGGCTGCTGGCTCTGGAAACACCATATATTTT. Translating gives CASSPAAAGSGNTIYF.

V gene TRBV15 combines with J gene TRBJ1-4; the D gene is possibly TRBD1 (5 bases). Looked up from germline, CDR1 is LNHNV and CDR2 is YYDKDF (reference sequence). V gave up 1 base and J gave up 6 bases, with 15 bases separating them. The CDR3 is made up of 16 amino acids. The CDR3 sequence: CATSRGWQGGDEKLFF. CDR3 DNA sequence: TGTGCCACCAGCAGAGGATGGCAGGGAGGGGATGAAAAACTGTTTTTT.

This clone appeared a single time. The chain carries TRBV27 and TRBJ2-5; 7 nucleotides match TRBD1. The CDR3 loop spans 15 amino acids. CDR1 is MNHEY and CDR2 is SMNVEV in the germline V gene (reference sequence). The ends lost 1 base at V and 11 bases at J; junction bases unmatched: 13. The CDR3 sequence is CASSLLDRVTDEQYF. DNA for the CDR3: TGTGCCAGCAGTTTATTAGACAGGGTAACGGATGAGCAGTACTTC.

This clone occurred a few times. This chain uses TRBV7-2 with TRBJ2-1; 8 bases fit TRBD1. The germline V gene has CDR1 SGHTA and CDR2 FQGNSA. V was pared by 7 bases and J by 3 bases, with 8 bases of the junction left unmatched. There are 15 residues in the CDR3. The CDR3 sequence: CASTDDRGRYNEQFF. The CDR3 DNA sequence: TGTGCCAGCACCGACGACAGGGGCCGCTACAATGAGCAGTTCTTC.

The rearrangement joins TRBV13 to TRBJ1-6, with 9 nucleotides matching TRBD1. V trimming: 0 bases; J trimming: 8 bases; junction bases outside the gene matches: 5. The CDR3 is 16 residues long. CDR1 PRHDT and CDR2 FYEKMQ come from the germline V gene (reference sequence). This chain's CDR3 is CASSLGGGQGYSPLHF. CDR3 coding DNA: TGTGCCAGCAGCTTAGGAGGGGGACAGGGCTATTCACCCCTCCACTTT.

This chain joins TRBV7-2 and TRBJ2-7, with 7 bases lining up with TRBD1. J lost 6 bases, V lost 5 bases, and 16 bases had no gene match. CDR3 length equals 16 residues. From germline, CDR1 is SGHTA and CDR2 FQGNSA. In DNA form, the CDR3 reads TGTGCCAGCAGCACGCCGATCCAGACAGGGAGAAGCGAGCAGTACTTC. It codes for CASSTPIQTGRSEQYF.

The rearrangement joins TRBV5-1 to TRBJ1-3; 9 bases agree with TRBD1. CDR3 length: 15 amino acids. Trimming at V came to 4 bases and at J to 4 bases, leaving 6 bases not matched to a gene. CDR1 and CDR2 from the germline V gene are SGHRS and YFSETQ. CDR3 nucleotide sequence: TGCGCCAGCAGCCAAGGACAGGGGCCAGGAAACACCATATATTTT. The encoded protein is CASSQGQGPGNTIYF.

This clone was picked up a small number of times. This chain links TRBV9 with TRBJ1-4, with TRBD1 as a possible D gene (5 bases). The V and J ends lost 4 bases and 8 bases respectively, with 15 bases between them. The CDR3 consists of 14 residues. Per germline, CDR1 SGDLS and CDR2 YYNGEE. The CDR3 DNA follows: TGTGCCAGCAGCCCCACGGGGGGGGAAGAAAAACTGTTTTTT. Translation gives CASSPTGGEEKLFF. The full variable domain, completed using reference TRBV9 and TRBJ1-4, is DSGVTQTPKHLITATGQRVTLRCSPRSGDLSVYWYQQSLDQGLQFLIQYYNGEERAKGNILERFSAQQFPDLHSELNLSSLELGDSALYFCASSPTGGEEKLFFGSGTQLSVL.

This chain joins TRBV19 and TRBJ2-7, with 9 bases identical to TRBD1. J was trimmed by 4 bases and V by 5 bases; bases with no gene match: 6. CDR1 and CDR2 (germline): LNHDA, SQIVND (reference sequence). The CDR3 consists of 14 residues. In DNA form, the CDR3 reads TGTGCCAGTAGTCAAACAGGGGGCGGGTACGAGCAGTACTTC. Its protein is CASSQTGGGYEQYF.

Here the CDR3 reads CASSQIPLRDREETQYF. In nucleotides, the CDR3 is TGCGCCAGCAGCCAGATCCCCCTCCGGGACAGGGAAGAGACCCAGTACTTC. J is TRBJ2-5 and V is TRBV4-1; 9 bases are a match to TRBD1. V was pared by 3 bases and J by 3 bases, with 11 bases of the junction left unmatched. The CDR3 length is 17 residues. Germline-derived CDR1 and CDR2 are MGHRA and YSYEKL.

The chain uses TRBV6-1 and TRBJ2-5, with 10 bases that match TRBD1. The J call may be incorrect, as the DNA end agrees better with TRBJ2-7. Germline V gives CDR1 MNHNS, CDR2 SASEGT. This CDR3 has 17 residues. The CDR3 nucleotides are TGTGCCAGCAGTGAGTCGATCACGGGACAGGGGTTATACGAGCAGTACTTC. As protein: CASSESITGQGLYEQYF.

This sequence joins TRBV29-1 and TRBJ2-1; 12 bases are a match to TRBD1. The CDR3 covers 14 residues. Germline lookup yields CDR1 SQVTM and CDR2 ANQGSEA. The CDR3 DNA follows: TGCAGTGCTAGGGGACAGGGGGCTCCTGCTGAGCAGTTCTTC. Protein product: CSARGQGAPAEQFF.